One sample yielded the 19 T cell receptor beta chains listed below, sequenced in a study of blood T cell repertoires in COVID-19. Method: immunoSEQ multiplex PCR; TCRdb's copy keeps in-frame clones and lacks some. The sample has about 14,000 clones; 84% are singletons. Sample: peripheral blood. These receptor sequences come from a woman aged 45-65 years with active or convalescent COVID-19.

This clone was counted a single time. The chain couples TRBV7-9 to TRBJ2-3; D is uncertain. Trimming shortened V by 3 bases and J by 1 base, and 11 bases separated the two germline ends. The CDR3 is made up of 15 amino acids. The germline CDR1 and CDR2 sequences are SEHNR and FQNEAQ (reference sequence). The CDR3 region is CASSFMWAGTDTQYF. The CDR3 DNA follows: TGTGCCAGCAGCTTTATGTGGGCCGGCACAGATACGCAGTATTTT.

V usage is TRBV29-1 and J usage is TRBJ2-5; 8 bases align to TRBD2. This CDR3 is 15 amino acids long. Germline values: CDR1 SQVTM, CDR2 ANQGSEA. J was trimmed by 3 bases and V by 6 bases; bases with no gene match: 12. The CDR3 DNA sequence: TGCAGCGTCGCACCCCTATATAGCGGGGAAGAGACCCAGTACTTC. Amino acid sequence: CSVAPLYSGEETQYF. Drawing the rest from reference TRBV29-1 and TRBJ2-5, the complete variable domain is SAVISQKPSRDICQRGTSLTIQCQVDSQVTMMFWYRQQPGQSLTLIATANQGSEATYESGFVIDKFPISRPNLTFSTLTVSNMSPEDSSIYLCSVAPLYSGEETQYFGPGTRLLVL.

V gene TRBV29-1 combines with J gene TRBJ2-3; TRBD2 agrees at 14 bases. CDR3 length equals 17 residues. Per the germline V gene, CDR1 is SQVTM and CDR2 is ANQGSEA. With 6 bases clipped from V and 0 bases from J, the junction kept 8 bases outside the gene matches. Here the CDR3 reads CSVAPGLAGVSTDTQYF. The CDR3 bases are TGCAGCGTCGCACCGGGACTAGCGGGAGTCAGCACAGATACGCAGTATTTT.

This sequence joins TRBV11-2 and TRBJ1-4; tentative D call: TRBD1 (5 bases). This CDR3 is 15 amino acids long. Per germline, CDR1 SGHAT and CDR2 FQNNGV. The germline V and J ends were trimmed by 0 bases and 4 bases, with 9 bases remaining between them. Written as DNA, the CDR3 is TGTGCCAGCAGCTTAGAGACCAGGGTTAATGAAAAACTGTTTTTT. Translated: CASSLETRVNEKLFF.

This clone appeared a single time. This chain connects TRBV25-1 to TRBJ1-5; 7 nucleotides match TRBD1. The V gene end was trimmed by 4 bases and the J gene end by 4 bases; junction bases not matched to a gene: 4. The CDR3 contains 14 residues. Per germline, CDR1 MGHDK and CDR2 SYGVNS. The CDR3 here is CASSGRQGNQPQHF. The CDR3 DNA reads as TGTGCCAGCAGTGGCCGACAGGGTAATCAGCCCCAGCATTTT.

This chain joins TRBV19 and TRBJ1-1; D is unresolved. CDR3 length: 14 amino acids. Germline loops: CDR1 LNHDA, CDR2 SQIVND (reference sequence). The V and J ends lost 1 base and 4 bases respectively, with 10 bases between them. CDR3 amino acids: CASSIGRTGTEAFF. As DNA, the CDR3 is TGTGCCAGTAGTATAGGAAGGACTGGCACTGAAGCTTTCTTT.

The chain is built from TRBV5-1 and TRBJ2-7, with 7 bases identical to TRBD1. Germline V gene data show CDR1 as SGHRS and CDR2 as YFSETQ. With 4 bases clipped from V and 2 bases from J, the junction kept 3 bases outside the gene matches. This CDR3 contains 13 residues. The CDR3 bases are TGCGCCAGCAGCGGGGACAGAGCCTACGAGCAGTACTTC. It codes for CASSGDRAYEQYF.

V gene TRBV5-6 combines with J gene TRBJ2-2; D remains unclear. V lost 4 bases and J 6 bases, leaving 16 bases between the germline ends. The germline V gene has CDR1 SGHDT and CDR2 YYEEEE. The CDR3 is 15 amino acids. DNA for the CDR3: TGTGCCAGCAGCCTCACAAACGCACGCTCCGGGGAGCTGTTTTTT. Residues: CASSLTNARSGELFF.

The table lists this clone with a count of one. The CDR3 coding sequence is TGTGCCAGCTCACCCCAATTTCAAGAGACCCAGTACTTC. As protein: CASSPQFQETQYF. This chain connects TRBV18 to TRBJ2-5, with unresolved D. Trimming took off 3 bases at V and 2 bases at J, with 7 bases between the two ends. This CDR3 region has 13 residues. Germline CDR1 is KGHSH and CDR2 is LQKENI.

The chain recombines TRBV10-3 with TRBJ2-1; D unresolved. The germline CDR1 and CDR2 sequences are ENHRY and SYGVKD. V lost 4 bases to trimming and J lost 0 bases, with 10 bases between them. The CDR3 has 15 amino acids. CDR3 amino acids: CAISGKQSSYNEQFF. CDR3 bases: TGTGCCATCAGTGGAAAACAGAGCTCCTACAATGAGCAGTTCTTC.

The CDR3 bases are TGCGCCAGCAGCCCGCCAAGGCTCCGGGGGGGCTTCTACGAGCAGTACTTC. This encodes CASSPPRLRGGFYEQYF. The V gene is TRBV4-1, the J gene TRBJ2-7; 8 nucleotides align to TRBD2. Germline V CDR1 and CDR2: MGHRA, YSYEKL. CDR3 length: 17 residues. The V segment lost 4 bases and the J segment 3 bases; nucleotides outside the gene matches: 14.

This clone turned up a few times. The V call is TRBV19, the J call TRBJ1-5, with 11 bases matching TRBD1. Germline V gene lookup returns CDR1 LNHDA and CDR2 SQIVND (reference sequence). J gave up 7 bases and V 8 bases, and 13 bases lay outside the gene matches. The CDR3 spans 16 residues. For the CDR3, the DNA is TGTGCCAGTTCCCAATTCGGACAGGGGGCTAACCAGCCCCAGCATTTT. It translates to CASSQFGQGANQPQHF.

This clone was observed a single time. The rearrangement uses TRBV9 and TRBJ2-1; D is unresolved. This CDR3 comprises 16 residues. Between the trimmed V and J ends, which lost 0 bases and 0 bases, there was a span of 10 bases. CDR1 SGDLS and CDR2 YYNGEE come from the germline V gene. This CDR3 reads CASSVGEVSSYNEQFF. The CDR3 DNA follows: TGTGCCAGCAGCGTAGGAGAGGTTAGCTCCTACAATGAGCAGTTCTTC.

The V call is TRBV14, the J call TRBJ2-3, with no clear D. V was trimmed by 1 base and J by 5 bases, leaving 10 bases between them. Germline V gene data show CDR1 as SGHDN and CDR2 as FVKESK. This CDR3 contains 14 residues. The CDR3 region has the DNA TGTGCCAGCAGCCAAGTCAGGCACCAAGATACGCAGTATTTT. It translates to CASSQVRHQDTQYF.

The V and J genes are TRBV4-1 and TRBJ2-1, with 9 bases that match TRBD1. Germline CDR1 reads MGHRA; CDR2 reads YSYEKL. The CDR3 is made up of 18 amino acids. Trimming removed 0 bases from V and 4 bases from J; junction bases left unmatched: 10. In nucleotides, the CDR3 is TGCGCCAGCAGCCAAGACCCCGTGGGACAGGGACCTTACAATGAGCAGTTCTTC. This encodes CASSQDPVGQGPYNEQFF.

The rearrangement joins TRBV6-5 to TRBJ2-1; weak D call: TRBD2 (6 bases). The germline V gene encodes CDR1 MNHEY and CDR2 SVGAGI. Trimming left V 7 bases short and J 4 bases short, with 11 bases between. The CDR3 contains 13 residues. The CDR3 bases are TGTGCCAGCAATGGACTACCATACAATGAGCAGTTCTTC. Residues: CASNGLPYNEQFF.

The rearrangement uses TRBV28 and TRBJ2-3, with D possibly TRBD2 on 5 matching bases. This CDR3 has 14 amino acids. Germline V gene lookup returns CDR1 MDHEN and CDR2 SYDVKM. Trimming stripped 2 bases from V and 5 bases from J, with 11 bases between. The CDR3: CASSLELGGDTQYF. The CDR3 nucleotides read TGTGCCAGCAGTTTAGAACTAGGTGGAGATACGCAGTATTTT.

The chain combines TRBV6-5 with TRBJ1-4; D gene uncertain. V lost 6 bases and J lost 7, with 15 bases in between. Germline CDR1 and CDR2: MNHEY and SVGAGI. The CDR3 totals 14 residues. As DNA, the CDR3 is TGTGCCAGCAGCTCCTCGAGAGGATCTGAAAAACTGTTTTTT. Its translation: CASSSSRGSEKLFF.

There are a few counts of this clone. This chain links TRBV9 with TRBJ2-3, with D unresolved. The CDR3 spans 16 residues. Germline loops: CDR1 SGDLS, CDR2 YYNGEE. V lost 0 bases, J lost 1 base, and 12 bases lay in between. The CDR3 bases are TGTGCCAGCAGCGTAGGGCCGTCCAGCGGCACAGATACGCAGTATTTT. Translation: CASSVGPSSGTDTQYF.